One sample yielded the 23 T cell receptor beta chains listed below, sequenced in a study of tumor-infiltrating lymphocytes in primary liver carcinoma. TCR beta cDNA was made from around 460 ng total RNA with a constant-region primer. Investigators got TCR beta libraries out of three nested multiplex PCR rounds, done with slightly modified ARM-PCR. The study ran its first two PCR rounds for 9 to 10 cycles each, using TRBV1-TRBV30 forward primers and a C-beta reverse primer. In TCRdb, the multiplex PCR reads were re-called with MiXCR into one record per CDR3 protein. The repertoire holds roughly 20,000 distinct CDR3 sequences, with roughly 80% as singletons. RNA and DNA were co-extracted from around 18-30 mg of unsorted bulk tissue. The sequenced sample was liver tumor tissue from sampling region 4. Stated subset: tumor region T4, right-lateral pole. The receptors shown here come from a woman in her 30s with primary liver carcinoma and hepatitis B virus infection.

Details on this clonotype: This may be a read error, as it is one base from a much larger clone. The V call is TRBV12-3 or TRBV12-4, the J call TRBJ2-5; the D gene could be TRBD1 or TRBD2 (6 bases each). The CDR3 spans 15 residues. The CDR3 here is CVSGTYPGGEETQYF. The CDR3 nucleotides are TGTGTCAGCGGCACCTACCCCGGGGGCGAGGAGACCCAGTACTTC.

CDR3 bases: TGTGCCAGCAGTTTCGGGAGTAGTTGGCATCAGCCCCAGCATTTT. This sequence encodes CASSFGSSWHQPQHF. The chain carries TRBV28 and TRBJ1-5; the D is unclear. Germline V gives CDR1 MDHEN, CDR2 SYDVKM. V gave up 3 bases and J gave up 5 bases, with 14 bases separating them. This CDR3 spans 15 amino acids.

Points on this clonotype: The junction differs from germline at one of its ends, possibly a read error. CDR3 region: CVSSQTSVDTQYF. In nucleotides, the CDR3 is TGTGTCAGCTCCCAGACTAGCGTAGATACGCAGTATTTT. V gene TRBV18 combines with J gene TRBJ2-3; TRBD2 matches at 8 bases. Germline V CDR1 and CDR2: KGHSH, LQKENI. The CDR3 has 13 residues.

In its sample, this clonotype was seen many times. The chain carries TRBV28 and TRBJ1-2; D not resolved. CDR1 is MDHEN and CDR2 is SYDVKM in the germline V gene. The V end lost 2 bases, the J end lost 4 bases, and 17 bases lay between the germline ends. This CDR3 contains 16 residues. The CDR3 DNA reads as TGTGCCAGCAGTTTAACGGCAGCGGAAAAAATCTATGGCTACACCTTC. This gives the protein CASSLTAAEKIYGYTF.

The chain links TRBV4-3 to TRBJ2-3; D is ambiguous. CDR1 LGHNA and CDR2 YSLEER come from the germline V gene. The CDR3 totals 18 residues. The ends were cut back, 6 bases at V and 6 bases at J, with 28 bases in the middle. CDR3 bases: TGCGCCAGCAGGCAGTCGGTCTTGCTGGGTGATCCCTATGATACGCAGTATTTT. Translation: CASRQSVLLGDPYDTQYF.

The table lists this clonotype with many counts. The V and J genes are TRBV20-1 and TRBJ2-1; TRBD2 matches at 14 bases. This CDR3 spans 18 amino acids. From germline, CDR1 is DFQATT and CDR2 SNEGSKA (reference sequence). The ends lost 0 bases at V and 6 bases at J; junction bases unmatched: 10. CDR3: CSARDPRLAGGAGNEQFF. The CDR3 DNA reads TGCAGTGCTAGAGACCCAAGACTAGCGGGAGGGGCCGGCAATGAGCAGTTCTTC.

Notes on this clonotype: A read error is possible here, since a much larger clone lies one base away. V gene TRBV6-6 combines with J gene TRBJ2-2, with D perhaps assigned TRBD1 or TRBD2 (5 bases each). Between the trimmed V and J ends, which lost 8 bases and 7 bases, there was a span of 8 bases. CDR1 is MNHNY and CDR2 is SVGAGI in the germline V gene (reference sequence). This CDR3 comprises 11 residues. Written as DNA, the CDR3 is TGTGCCAGCCGGGACGGCGGGGAGCTGTTTTTT. Encoded protein: CASRDGGELFF.

In the case of this clonotype: Likely a read error: the CDR3 ends without its conserved phenylalanine or tryptophan. This sequence joins TRBV12-3 or TRBV12-4 and TRBJ2-1; TRBD2 matches 9 bases. This CDR3 region has 15 residues. After removal of 9 bases from V and 9 bases from J, the junction contained 15 bases not matched to a gene. The CDR3 sequence: CASSPSETSGLEQFS. As DNA, the CDR3 is TGTGCCAGTAGCCCGTCCGAGACTAGCGGTCTTGAGCAGTTCTCC.

DNA of the CDR3: TGTGCCAGCAGCCAACTTAGTCACTACCAGTACTTC. It encodes CASSQLSHYQYF. This chain joins TRBV4-2 and TRBJ2-7; D is unresolved. Trimming took off 2 bases at V and 10 bases at J, with 12 bases between the two ends. Germline CDR1 LGHNA, CDR2 YNFKEQ. The CDR3 has 12 amino acids.

This clonotype was counted ten times or more. A junction end diverges from the germline sequence, so it may reflect a read error. J is TRBJ1-5 and V is TRBV7-9; D unclear. The germline V gene has CDR1 SEHNR and CDR2 FQNEAQ (reference sequence). The CDR3 is made up of 14 amino acids. CDR3 residues: CASSPRENNQPQQF. CDR3 bases: TGTGCCAGTAGCCCCCGGGAGAACAATCAGCCCCAGCAGTTT.

As regards this clonotype: This clone may be a read error of a much larger clone one base away. V usage is TRBV20-1 and J usage is TRBJ1-2; D unclear. Per germline, CDR1 DFQATT and CDR2 SNEGSKA (reference sequence). The CDR3 is 13 residues long. The CDR3: CSDRGPSNYGYTF. CDR3 nucleotide sequence: TGCAGTGATAGAGGACCGTCTAACTATGGCTACACCTTC.

A remark on this clonotype: The CDR3 does not close with the conserved phenylalanine or tryptophan, likely indicating a read error. This sequence joins TRBV10-2 and TRBJ2-7, with 13 positions matching TRBD2. CDR1 and CDR2 (germline): WSHSY, SAAADI. The CDR3 is 14 residues long. The CDR3 nucleotides read TGTGCCAGTAGTTGGACTAGCGGGGGCTACGAGCAGTACATA. Its protein product is CASSWTSGGYEQYI.

The rearrangement uses TRBV28 and TRBJ2-7; maybe TRBD2 (6 bases). CDR3 length equals 14 residues. CDR1 and CDR2 from the germline V gene are MDHEN and SYDVKM. CDR3 sequence reads: CPGKRPGLSYEQYF. CDR3 coding DNA: TGTCCCGGCAAACGACCGGGACTCTCCTACGAGCAGTACTTC.

As for this clonotype: At one boundary the junction diverges from the germline segment, which might be a read error. The gene calls are TRBV6-1 and TRBJ1-1; perhaps TRBD1 as D (5 bases). This CDR3 is built from 11 residues. CDR1 is MNHNS, CDR2 SASEGT, per germline. The CDR3 DNA follows: TGTGCCAGCAGGGAAGGGGCTGAAGCTTTCTTT. Translation gives CASREGAEAFF.

This clonotype was observed once. This sequence may be a read error, since a much larger clone differs from it by one base. J is TRBJ2-5 and V is TRBV20-1; TRBD2 is a possible D gene (5 bases). The CDR3 loop spans 10 amino acids. Per the germline V gene, CDR1 is DFQATT and CDR2 is SNEGSKA (reference sequence). CDR3 residues: CSAEGEIQYF. CDR3 nucleotides: TGCAGTGCTGAGGGAGAGATCCAGTACTTC.

A note on this clonotype: The CDR3 end shows no conserved phenylalanine or tryptophan, and so a read error is likely. The rearrangement links TRBV6-5 to TRBJ1-5, with D uncertain. Germline-derived CDR1 and CDR2 are MNHEY and SVGAGI. Between the trimmed V and J ends, which lost 9 bases and 7 bases, there was a span of 25 bases. The CDR3 loop spans 16 amino acids. In DNA form, the CDR3 reads TGTGCCAGTACCTCGGTGCGGGGAAATCGATTACAGCCCCAGCATTAT. Translated, it gives CASTSVRGNRLQPQHY.

The chain carries TRBV6-5 and TRBJ1-5; D is undetermined. The CDR3 is 16 residues long. Germline V gives CDR1 MNHEY, CDR2 SVGAGI. The V end was cut by 9 bases, the J end by 7 bases, with 25 bases between. Here the CDR3 DNA reads TGTGCCAGTGCCTCGGTGCGGGGAGACCGATTACAGCCCCAGCATTTT. Translation gives CASASVRGDRLQPQHF.

A note on this clonotype: One end of the junction is discordant with germline, which a read error may explain. This rearrangement joins TRBV28 to TRBJ2-1; 8 bases agree with TRBD2. The CDR3 contains 15 residues. Germline loops: CDR1 MDHEN, CDR2 SYDVKM. CDR3 residues: CGSSFVVAGRNEQFF. DNA of the CDR3: TGTGGCAGCAGTTTCGTGGTAGCGGGACGAAATGAGCAGTTCTTC.

Details on this clonotype: Sequence at one end of the junction differs from germline and may be a read error. The chain links TRBV5-4 to TRBJ2-3; D may match TRBD1 or TRBD2 (5 bases each). Germline assignment: CDR1 SGHNT and CDR2 YYREEE (reference sequence). This CDR3 is built from 12 residues. CDR3 nucleotide sequence: TGTGCCAGCAAAAGTGGGGGAAATACGCAGTATTTC. Translating it yields CASKSGGNTQYF.

The chain links TRBV4-3 to TRBJ1-2, with D unresolved. Germline CDR1 is LGHNA and CDR2 is YSLEER. V lost 0 bases, J lost 6 bases, and 14 bases lay in between. CDR3 length: 15 residues. CDR3 sequence reads: CASSQDRGTVNGYTF. CDR3 nucleotide sequence: TGCGCCAGCAGCCAAGATCGAGGCACGGTGAATGGCTACACCTTC.

The table lists this clonotype with a count of one. A read error may produce the germline difference seen at one junction end. This chain joins TRBV11-2 and TRBJ1-4; weak D call: TRBD1 (5 bases). The V gene's germline CDR1 is SGHAT and CDR2 FQNNGV. There are 12 residues in the CDR3. The CDR3 reads CSSSPWGGKLLF. The CDR3 DNA reads as TGTTCTAGCAGCCCCTGGGGGGGAAAACTGCTTTTT.

Turning to this clonotype: One end of the junction does not line up with germline, which may come from a read error. The V gene is TRBV4-3, the J gene TRBJ2-7; D not certain. Germline CDR1 is LGHNA and CDR2 is YSLEER. The CDR3 sequence is 14 residues long. CDR3 amino acids: CASSHTALSNEEYF. For the CDR3, the DNA is TGCGCTAGCAGCCACACTGCCCTCTCCAACGAGGAGTACTTC.

In the case of this clonotype: Sequence at one end of the junction differs from germline and may be a read error. The chain has TRBV5-8 and TRBJ2-6; tentatively, D is TRBD1 or TRBD2 (5 bases each). The CDR3 is made up of 16 amino acids. Germline V gives CDR1 SGHTS, CDR2 YDEGEE. The CDR3 reads CASAWADRSGTNILTF. DNA of the CDR3: TGTGCCAGCGCTTGGGCGGATAGGTCTGGGACCAACATCCTGACTTTC.